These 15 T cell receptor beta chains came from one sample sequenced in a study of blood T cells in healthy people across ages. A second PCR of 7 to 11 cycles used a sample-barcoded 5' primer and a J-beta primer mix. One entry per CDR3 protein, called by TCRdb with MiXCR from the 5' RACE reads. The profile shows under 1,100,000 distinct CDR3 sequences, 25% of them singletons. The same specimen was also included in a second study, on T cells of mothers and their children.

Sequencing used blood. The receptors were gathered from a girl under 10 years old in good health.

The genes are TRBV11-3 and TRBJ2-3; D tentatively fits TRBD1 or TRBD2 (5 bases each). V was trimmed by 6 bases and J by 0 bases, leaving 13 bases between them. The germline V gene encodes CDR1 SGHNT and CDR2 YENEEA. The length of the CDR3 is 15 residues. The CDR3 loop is CASSWDGKSTDTQYF. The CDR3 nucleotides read TGTGCCAGCAGTTGGGACGGGAAAAGCACAGATACGCAGTATTTT.

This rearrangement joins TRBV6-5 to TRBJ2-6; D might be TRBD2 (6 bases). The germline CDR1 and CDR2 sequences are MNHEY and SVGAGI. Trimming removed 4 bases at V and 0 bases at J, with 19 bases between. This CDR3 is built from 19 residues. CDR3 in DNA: TGTGCCAGCAGTTCCCCTCGGGAGTCCCTTGGCTCTGGGGCCAACGTCCTGACTTTC. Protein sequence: CASSSPRESLGSGANVLTF.

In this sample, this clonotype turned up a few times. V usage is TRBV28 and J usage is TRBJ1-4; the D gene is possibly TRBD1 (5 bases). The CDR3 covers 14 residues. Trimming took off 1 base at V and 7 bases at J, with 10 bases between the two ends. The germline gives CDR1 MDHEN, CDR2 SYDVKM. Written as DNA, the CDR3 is TGTGCCAGCAGTTTATCCTGGGGGGGTGAAAAACTGTTTTTT. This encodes CASSLSWGGEKLFF. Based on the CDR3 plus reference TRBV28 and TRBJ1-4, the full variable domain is DVKVTQSSRYLVKRTGEKVFLECVQDMDHENMFWYRQDPGLGLRLIYFSYDVKMKEKGDIPEGYSVSREKKERFSLILESASTNQTSMYLCASSLSWGGEKLFFGSGTQLSVL.

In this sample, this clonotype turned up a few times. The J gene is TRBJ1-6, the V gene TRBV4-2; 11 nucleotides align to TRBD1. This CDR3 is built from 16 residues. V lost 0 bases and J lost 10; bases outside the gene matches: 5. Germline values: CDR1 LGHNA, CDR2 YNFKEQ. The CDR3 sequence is CASSQEGTGGWSPLHF. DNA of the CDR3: TGTGCCAGCAGCCAAGAAGGGACAGGGGGATGGTCACCCCTCCACTTT.

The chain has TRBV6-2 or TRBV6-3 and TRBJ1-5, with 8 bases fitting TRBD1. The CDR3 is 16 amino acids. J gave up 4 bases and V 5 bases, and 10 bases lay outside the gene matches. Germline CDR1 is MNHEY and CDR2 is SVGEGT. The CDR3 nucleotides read TGTGCCAGCAGTCCCGTCTCAGGGGGCAGGAATCAGCCCCAGCATTTT. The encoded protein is CASSPVSGGRNQPQHF.

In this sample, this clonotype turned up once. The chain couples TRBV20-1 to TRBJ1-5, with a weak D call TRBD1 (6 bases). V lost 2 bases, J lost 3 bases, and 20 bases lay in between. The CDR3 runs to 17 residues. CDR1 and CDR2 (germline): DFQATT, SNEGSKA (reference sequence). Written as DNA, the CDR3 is TGCAGTGCTAGACCCTTAGGGGGGGCGGAGGACAATCAGCCCCAGCATTTT. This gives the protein CSARPLGGAEDNQPQHF.

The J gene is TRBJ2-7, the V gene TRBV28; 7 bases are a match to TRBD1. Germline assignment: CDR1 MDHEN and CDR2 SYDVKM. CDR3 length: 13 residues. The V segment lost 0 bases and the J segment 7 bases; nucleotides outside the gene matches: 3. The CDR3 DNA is TGTGCCAGCAGTTTATGGCCAGGGGGAGAGCAGTACTTC. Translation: CASSLWPGGEQYF. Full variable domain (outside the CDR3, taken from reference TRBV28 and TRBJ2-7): DVKVTQSSRYLVKRTGEKVFLECVQDMDHENMFWYRQDPGLGLRLIYFSYDVKMKEKGDIPEGYSVSREKKERFSLILESASTNQTSMYLCASSLWPGGEQYFGPGTRLTVT.

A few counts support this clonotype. CDR3 protein: CASSPGTGSFQPQHF. The DNA for the CDR3 is TGTGCCAGCAGTCCCGGGACAGGGAGTTTTCAGCCCCAGCATTTT. The chain is built from TRBV27 and TRBJ1-5; 9 bases are shared with TRBD1. Germline CDR1 and CDR2: MNHEY and SMNVEV (reference sequence). Germline trimming cut 5 bases from V and 6 bases from J; bases unmatched to any gene: 8. This CDR3 has 15 amino acids.

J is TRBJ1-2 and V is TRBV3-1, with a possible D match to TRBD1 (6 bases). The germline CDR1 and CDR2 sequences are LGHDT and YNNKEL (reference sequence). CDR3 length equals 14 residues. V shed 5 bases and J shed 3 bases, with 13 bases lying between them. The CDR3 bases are TGTGCCAGCAGCTTGGGGGCTTCAGACTATGGCTACACCTTC. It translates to CASSLGASDYGYTF.

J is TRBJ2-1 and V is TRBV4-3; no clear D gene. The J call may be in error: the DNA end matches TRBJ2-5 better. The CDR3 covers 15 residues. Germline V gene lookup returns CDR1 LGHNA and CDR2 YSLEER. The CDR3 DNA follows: TGCGCCAGCAGCCAAGAGTGGGGTTCTGGTGGGACCCAGTACTTC. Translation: CASSQEWGSGGTQYF.

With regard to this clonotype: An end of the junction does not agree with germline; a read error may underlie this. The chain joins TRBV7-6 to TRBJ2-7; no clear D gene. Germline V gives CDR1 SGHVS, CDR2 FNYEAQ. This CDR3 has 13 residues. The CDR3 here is CASSPGNSYGQYF. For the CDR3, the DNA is TGTGCCAGCAGCCCAGGCAACTCCTACGGGCAGTACTTC.

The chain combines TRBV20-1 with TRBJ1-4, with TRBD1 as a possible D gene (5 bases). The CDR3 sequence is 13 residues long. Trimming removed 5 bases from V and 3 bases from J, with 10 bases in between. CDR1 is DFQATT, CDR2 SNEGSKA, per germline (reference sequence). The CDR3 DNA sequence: TGCAGTGCTCAGCAGGGAGCTAATGAAAAACTGTTTTTT. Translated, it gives CSAQQGANEKLFF.

The CDR3, as DNA: TGTGCCAGCAGCAGTCCCGGGACTAGCGAGACGTACGAGCAGTACTTC. Encoded protein: CASSSPGTSETYEQYF. The V gene is TRBV13, the J gene TRBJ2-5; TRBD2 matches 10 bases. With the DNA end fitting TRBJ2-7 better, the J assignment may be wrong. The CDR3 length is 16 residues. Germline V gene sequence: CDR1 PRHDT, CDR2 FYEKMQ (reference sequence).

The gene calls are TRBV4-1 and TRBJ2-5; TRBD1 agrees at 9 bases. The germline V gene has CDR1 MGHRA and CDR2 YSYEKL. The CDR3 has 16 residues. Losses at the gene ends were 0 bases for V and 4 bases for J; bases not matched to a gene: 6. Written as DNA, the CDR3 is TGCGCCAGCAGCCAAGACCCGGACAGGGGTCGAGAGACCCAGTACTTC. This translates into CASSQDPDRGRETQYF.

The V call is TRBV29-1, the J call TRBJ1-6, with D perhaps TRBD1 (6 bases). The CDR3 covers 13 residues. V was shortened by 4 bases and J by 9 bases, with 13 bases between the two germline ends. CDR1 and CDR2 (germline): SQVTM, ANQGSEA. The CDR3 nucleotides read TGCAGCGTTGTGGGGGCCGCTGGTTCACCCCTCCACTTT. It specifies CSVVGAAGSPLHF.